This T cell receptor beta chain was identified in a study of control samples from healthy donors and cancer patients. Germline CDR1 reads MRHNA; CDR2 reads SNTAGT. The CDR3 contains 13 residues. Trimming shortened V by 4 bases and J by 1 base, and 6 bases separated the two germline ends. Measured with immunoSEQ multiplex PCR; TCRdb has only the in-frame clones, and not every one. The table includes over 10,000 clones, over 70% detected once. Sequenced sample: formalin-fixed, paraffin-embedded tissue. V and J are TRBV6-4 and TRBJ2-3; D possibly corresponds to TRBD2 (6 bases). The clonotype comes from a male donor with melanoma. CDR3 protein: CASSAGGTDTQYF. The CDR3 DNA sequence: TGTGCCAGCAGTGCGGGGGGCACAGATACGCAGTATTTT.